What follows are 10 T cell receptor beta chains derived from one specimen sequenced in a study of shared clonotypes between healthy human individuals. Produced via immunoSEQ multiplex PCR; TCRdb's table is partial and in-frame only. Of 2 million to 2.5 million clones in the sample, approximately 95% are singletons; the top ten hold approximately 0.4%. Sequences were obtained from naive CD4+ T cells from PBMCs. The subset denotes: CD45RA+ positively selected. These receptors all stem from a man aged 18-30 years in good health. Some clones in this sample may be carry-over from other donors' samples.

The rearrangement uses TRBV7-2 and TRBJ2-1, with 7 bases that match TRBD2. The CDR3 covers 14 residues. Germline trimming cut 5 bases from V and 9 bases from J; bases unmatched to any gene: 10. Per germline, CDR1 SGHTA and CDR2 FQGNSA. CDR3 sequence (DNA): TGTGCCAGCAGCGCCGGGCGGGAGTTTGGTGAGCAGTTCTTC. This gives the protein CASSAGREFGEQFF.

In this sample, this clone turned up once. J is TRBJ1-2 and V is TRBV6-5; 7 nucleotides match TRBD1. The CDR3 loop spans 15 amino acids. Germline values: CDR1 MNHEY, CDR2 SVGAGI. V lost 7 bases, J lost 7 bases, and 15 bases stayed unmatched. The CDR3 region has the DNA TGTGCCAGCACCGCAAGCCCGACAGGGATCTTTGGCTACACCTTC. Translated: CASTASPTGIFGYTF.

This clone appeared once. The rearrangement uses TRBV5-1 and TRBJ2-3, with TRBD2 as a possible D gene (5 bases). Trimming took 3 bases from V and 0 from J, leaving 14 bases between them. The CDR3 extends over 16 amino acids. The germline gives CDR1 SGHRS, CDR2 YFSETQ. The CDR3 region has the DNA TGCGCCAGCAGCTGGGCCGGGCGGACTAGCACAGATACGCAGTATTTT. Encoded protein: CASSWAGRTSTDTQYF.

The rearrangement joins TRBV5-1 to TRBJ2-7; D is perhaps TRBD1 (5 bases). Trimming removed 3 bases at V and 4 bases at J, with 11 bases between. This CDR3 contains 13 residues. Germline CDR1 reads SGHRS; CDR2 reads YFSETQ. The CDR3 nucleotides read TGCGCCAGCAGCTCTAATCAGGGTTACGAGCAGTACTTC. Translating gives CASSSNQGYEQYF.

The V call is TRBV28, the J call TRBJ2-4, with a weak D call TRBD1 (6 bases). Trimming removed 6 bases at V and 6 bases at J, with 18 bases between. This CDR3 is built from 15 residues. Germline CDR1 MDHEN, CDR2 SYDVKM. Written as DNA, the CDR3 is TGTGCCAGCAGGAAATCAGGGGCCTCCGGAAACATTCAGTACTTC. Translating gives CASRKSGASGNIQYF.

In DNA form, the CDR3 reads TGTGCCAGCAGCTCGTATTGGACAGGGACTTCGTACGAGCAGTACTTC. Protein: CASSSYWTGTSYEQYF. The V gene is TRBV7-3, the J gene TRBJ2-7, with TRBD1 identical over 8 bases. The CDR3 extends over 16 amino acids. The germline gives CDR1 SGHTA, CDR2 FQGTGA. V trimming: 4 bases; J trimming: 4 bases; junction bases outside the gene matches: 12.

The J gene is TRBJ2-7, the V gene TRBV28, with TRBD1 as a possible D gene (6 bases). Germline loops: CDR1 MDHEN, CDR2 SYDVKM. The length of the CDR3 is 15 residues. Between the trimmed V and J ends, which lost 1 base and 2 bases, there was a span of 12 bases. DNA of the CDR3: TGTGCCAGCAGTTTATCTCGGACAGACCCCTACGAGCAGTACTTC. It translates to CASSLSRTDPYEQYF.

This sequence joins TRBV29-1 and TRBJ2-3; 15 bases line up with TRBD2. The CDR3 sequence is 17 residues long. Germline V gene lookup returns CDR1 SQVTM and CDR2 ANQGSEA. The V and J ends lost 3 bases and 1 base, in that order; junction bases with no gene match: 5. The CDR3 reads CSVDTGLAGGRTDTQYF. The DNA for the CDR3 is TGCAGCGTTGATACGGGACTAGCGGGAGGACGCACAGATACGCAGTATTTT.

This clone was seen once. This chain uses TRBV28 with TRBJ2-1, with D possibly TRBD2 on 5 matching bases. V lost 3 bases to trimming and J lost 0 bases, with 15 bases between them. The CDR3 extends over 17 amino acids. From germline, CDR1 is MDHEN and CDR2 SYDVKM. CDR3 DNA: TGTGCCAGCAGTTTGGACTTAGAAGGACCCTCCTACAATGAGCAGTTCTTC. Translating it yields CASSLDLEGPSYNEQFF.

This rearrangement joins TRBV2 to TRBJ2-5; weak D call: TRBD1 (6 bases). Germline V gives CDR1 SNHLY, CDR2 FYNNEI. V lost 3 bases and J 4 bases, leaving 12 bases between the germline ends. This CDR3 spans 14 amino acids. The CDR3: CASSDARGGETQYF. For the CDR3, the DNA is TGTGCCAGCAGTGATGCCAGGGGTGGAGAGACCCAGTACTTC.